Listed below are T cell receptor beta chains from one sample, sequenced in a study of long-term antiretroviral therapy in people with HIV. This table comes from immunoSEQ multiplex PCR, and its TCRdb copy is limited to in-frame clones, with some not included. The table includes 35,000 to 40,000 clones, roughly 82% detected once. Sequenced material: unsorted PBMCs, taken 0.3 years after starting antiretroviral therapy. The receptors come from a man younger than 30 with HIV. The CDR3 runs from the conserved cysteine through the conserved F or W. The D gene is left open where the match is weak. For some rows the clone size is stated as once, few or many, or as a class when expanded; others skip it.

J: TRBJ1-2; D: TRBD1; V: TRBV13; length: 13; size: -; CDR3: CASSQGTGDGYTF; DNA: TGTGCCAGCAGCCAAGGGACAGGGGATGGCTACACCTTC
J: TRBJ2-7; D: -; V: TRBV6-1; length: 13; size: -; CDR3: CASRTLSNYEQYF; DNA: TGTGCCAGCAGAACATTATCCAACTACGAGCAGTACTTC
J: TRBJ1-1; D: -; V: TRBV28; length: 13; size: -; CDR3: CASSSPGGTEAFF; DNA: TGTGCCAGCAGTTCACCCGGGGGCACTGAAGCTTTCTTT
J: TRBJ1-6; D: -; V: TRBV5-4; length: 14; size: -; CDR3: CASGGGTSHSPLHF; DNA: TGTGCCAGCGGAGGGGGGACCTCGCACTCACCCCTCCACTTT
J: TRBJ2-5; D: TRBD1; V: TRBV19; length: 14; size: -; CDR3: CASSSGTGVETQYF; DNA: TGTGCCAGTAGCTCCGGGACAGGGGTAGAGACCCAGTACTTC
J: TRBJ2-3; D: TRBD1; V: TRBV10-3; length: 15; size: -; CDR3: CAISSGTGSTDTQYF; DNA: TGTGCCATCAGCTCCGGGACAGGGAGCACAGATACGCAGTATTTT
J: TRBJ1-5; D: -; V: TRBV2; length: 13; size: few; CDR3: CASSETGTAPQHF; DNA: TGTGCCAGCAGTGAAACAGGGACGGCGCCCCAGCATTTT
J: TRBJ1-5; D: -; V: TRBV28; length: 14; size: -; CDR3: CASSLASSNQPQHF; DNA: TGTGCCAGCAGTTTAGCAAGTAGCAATCAGCCCCAGCATTTT
J: TRBJ2-7; D: TRBD1; V: TRBV7-6; length: 15; size: -; CDR3: CASSLATGSGWEQYF; DNA: TGTGCCAGCAGCTTAGCGACAGGGTCAGGGTGGGAGCAGTACTTC
J: TRBJ2-1; D: TRBD1; V: TRBV6-6; length: 15; size: -; CDR3: CASSSGGSGFNEQFF; DNA: TGTGCCAGCAGTTCAGGGGGAAGTGGGTTCAATGAGCAGTTCTTC